This TCR beta chain was obtained from a study of cytomegalovirus exposure and HLA in healthy donors. PCR employed 60 Vbeta and 13 Jbeta primers. Only in-frame clones appear in the TCRdb table, and some are missing; sequencing was by immunoSEQ multiplex PCR. This table has 110,000 or so clones, approximately 80% appearing once. As for this clone: Its antigen is as yet unknown.

Germline V gene sequence: CDR1 LGHNA, CDR2 YNFKEQ. CDR3 length: 16 amino acids. Trimming took off 0 bases at V and 2 bases at J, with 14 bases between the two ends. General study findings and limits: Cytomegalovirus association was listed for 164 TCR beta chains.

The sample taken for sequencing was PBMCs. The TCR originated in a man in his forties in good health and CMV-seronegative. The chain couples TRBV4-2 to TRBJ2-7; D is unresolved. The CDR3 sequence is CASSQDSRLGPYEQYF. Here the CDR3 DNA reads TGTGCCAGCAGCCAAGACTCCCGGCTAGGCCCCTACGAGCAGTACTTC.